This T cell receptor (beta chain) derives from a study of molecular identifiers for immune sequencing clone quantification (dated by TCRdb to the late 2010s). Notes on the research overall: For a replicate experiment, RNA from roughly 18,000 or 92,000 naive CD8 T cells was divided into five aliquots, and four of the five aliquots were sequenced. CD8 T cells were used in a methods study to benchmark molecular-identifier clustering-based TCR repertoire sequencing (MIDCIRS) and TCR RNA copy counting.

A word on this clonotype: The specificity of this receptor is unknown. No per-base quality is available; no much larger clone lies one base away.

The library was generated by PCR. Sequenced using an Illumina HiSeq 4000. Bulk TCR libraries were generated as previously described, with the TCR primers listed in Table S5 used. Total RNA was purified with the Qiagen AllPrep DNA/RNA kit. Before analysis, reads from multiple sequencing runs of the same library were pooled. Per the authors' processing: Reads were retained only if an exact TCR constant sequence was present, and the retained reads were trimmed to 150 nt and grouped according to their 12-nt molecular barcodes. Reads inside each barcode group were sub-clustered using a 15% Levenshtein threshold, and a quality-weighted consensus sequence was constructed for each RNA molecule. Non-functional sequences were removed, as were lower-count sequences one edit away from another. Based on fitting two negative binomial distributions, any barcode sub-cluster with under 20% of the maximum read count was discarded. In TCRdb, the public reads were trimmed at Q25 with fastp and aligned with MiXCR, with productive beta chains retained. A single entry per CDR3 protein holds the most common genes and DNA from its merged rows. Here the V and J calls rest on TCRdb's processing, not on the authors' analysis. Within this sample are more than 450,000 distinct CDR3 sequences, with about a fifth of them counted one time only. The ten most abundant clones make up about 0.8% of the sample.

Ends trimmed: V by 1 base, J by 0 bases; bases unmatched to a gene: 11. The CDR3 spans 18 residues, from the cysteine through the phenylalanine. The DNA shown is the 54-base CDR3, in frame from base 1. The germline V gene (reference sequence) gives CDR1 as LGHDT and CDR2 as YNNKEL. What the authors observed across the whole study: Spiked-in Jurkat TCR RNA (approximately 10 copies' worth), which is not part of the donor repertoire, was contained in the naive libraries. Modeling gave roughly 2.9 recovered TCR RNA copies per cell versus approximately 9 by digital PCR, implying approximately 32% capture efficiency. Highly expanded clone sizes could be underestimated because identical TCR molecules may share a barcode. Even against a background of around 900,000 naive CD8 T cells, spiked-in Jurkat TCR RNA amounting to a single cell's worth was reported to be detectable. In CMV-specific effector cells, over 99% of molecules were held by clones above 20 RNA copies, whereas under 1% of molecules were held by such clones in naive cells. When barcode sub-clustering was not used, chimeric consensus sequences inflated TCR diversity, with chimeras reaching as high as 47%.

Naive CD8 T cell libraries were made from roughly 18,000 to 920,000 sorted cells using 10%, 30% or 50% of purified RNA. Naive CD8 T cells were FACS-sorted as CD8+CD4-CCR7+CD45RA+ on a BD FACSAria II into RLT Plus buffer. To test detection sensitivity, Jurkat RNA equal to fewer than 13 TCR copies was added to samples of about 19,000-1,100,000 naive CD8 T cells. CD8 T cells were enriched using RosetteSep CD8+ T Cell Enrichment Cocktail and Ficoll-Paque, and the enriched cells then underwent ACK red cell lysis. The sample was naive CD8+ T cells from blood, with Jurkat cell RNA spiked in. The sample's cell subset or site label is to be understood as: FACS-sorted CD8+CD4-CCR7+CD45RA+ naive T cells. The rearrangement combines TRBV3-1 with TRBJ1-1, with TRBD1 matching 7 junction bases. This clonotype was sampled from a human donor in good health. Some libraries in this study had Jurkat cell RNA spiked in. The DNA is as follows: TGTGCCAGCAGCCAAGGGTTGGGGTCAGGGGGTCTGAACACTGAAGCTTTCTTT. This gives the protein CASSQGLGSGGLNTEAFF.